A single sample is the source of the 22 T cell receptor beta chains below, sequenced in a study of yellow fever vaccine responses in identical twins. TCRdb reprocessed the RT-PCR reads with MiXCR, giving one entry per CDR3 protein. The sample consists of roughly 1,700 distinct CDR3 sequences, roughly four fifths of them appearing once. This sample comprised T cells from blood (PBMCs), unsorted or a sorted subset (not recorded which), obtained before or after yellow fever vaccination (not recorded which). These receptors were obtained from a female donor who received the yellow fever vaccine.

The genes are TRBV5-1 and TRBJ1-2; D remains unclear. The CDR3 sequence is 14 residues long. The V gene's germline CDR1 is SGHRS and CDR2 YFSETQ. Trimming took 1 base from V and 3 from J, leaving 10 bases between them. CDR3 loop: CASSLRMGDYGYTF. The CDR3 DNA reads as TGCGCCAGCAGCTTGAGGATGGGCGACTATGGCTACACCTTC.

The CDR3 spells CSASGTAGTGNQPQHF. CDR3 DNA: TGCAGTGCTAGTGGGACAGCCGGGACAGGGAATCAGCCCCAGCATTTT. The chain combines TRBV20-1 with TRBJ1-5, with TRBD1 matching over 9 bases. The germline V gene encodes CDR1 DFQATT and CDR2 SNEGSKA (reference sequence). The J segment lost 4 bases and the V segment lost 3 bases, leaving 10 bases of the junction unmatched. The CDR3 consists of 16 residues.

The chain uses TRBV4-1 and TRBJ2-7; no firm D call. Germline assignment: CDR1 MGHRA and CDR2 YSYEKL. V was trimmed by 4 bases and J by 4 bases, leaving 11 bases between them. This CDR3 is 13 amino acids long. The CDR3 DNA reads TGCGCCAGCAGCCCCGTAGGCCAGTACGAGCAGTACGTC. Translating it yields CASSPVGQYEQYV.

V gene TRBV11-3 combines with J gene TRBJ2-3; D might be TRBD2 (6 bases). The V gene lost 0 bases and the J gene lost 2 bases, with 15 bases spanning the gap. The CDR3 spans 17 residues. Germline loops: CDR1 SGHNT, CDR2 YENEEA. The CDR3 here is CASSLERESSPTDTQYF. DNA of the CDR3: TGTGCCAGCAGCTTAGAACGGGAGTCTAGCCCCACAGATACGCAGTATTTT.

As concerns this clonotype: Germline is not matched at one junction end, which may reflect a read error. The chain has TRBV5-5 and TRBJ2-1, with D possibly being TRBD1 (5 bases). Germline V lookup: CDR1 SGHKS, CDR2 YYEKEE (reference sequence). The CDR3 sequence is 15 residues long. The CDR3 DNA reads TGCGCCAGCAGCCCCCAGGGTAGCCCCCTGAATGAGCAGTTCTTC. Translation: CASSPQGSPLNEQFF.

The genes are TRBV18 and TRBJ2-7, with D tentatively TRBD2 (6 bases). Germline V gives CDR1 KGHSH, CDR2 LQKENI. The CDR3 runs to 14 residues. With 3 bases removed from V and 4 bases from J, the gap between germline ends came to 13 bases. The CDR3 DNA follows: TGTGCCAGCTCACCGGGGGGAAGGGGATACGAGCAGTACTTC. Amino acid sequence: CASSPGGRGYEQYF.

This clonotype was counted a single time. The chain joins TRBV4-1 to TRBJ2-7, with TRBD2 matching 7 bases. The junction had 5 bases not matched to a gene; V was cut back by 3 bases and J by 3 bases. CDR1 MGHRA and CDR2 YSYEKL come from the germline V gene. This CDR3 region has 14 residues. The CDR3 DNA is TGCGCCAGCAGCCAGGGAGGGGTCGGCTACGAGCAGTACTTC. It codes for CASSQGGVGYEQYF.

This chain uses TRBV15 with TRBJ1-1; the match to TRBD1 covers 8 bases. The CDR3 is 17 amino acids. The junction had 9 bases not matched to a gene; V was cut back by 3 bases and J by 0 bases. Per the germline V gene, CDR1 is LNHNV and CDR2 is YYDKDF (reference sequence). CDR3 nucleotide sequence: TGTGCCACCAGCAGGTTCGGACAGGGCCTAATGAACACTGAAGCTTTCTTT. This translates into CATSRFGQGLMNTEAFF.

This clonotype has a handful of counts. The chain has TRBV4-1 and TRBJ1-1, with D possibly being TRBD1 (5 bases). Deletions cut 7 bases from V and 0 bases from J, with 15 bases between. CDR1 MGHRA and CDR2 YSYEKL come from the germline V gene. CDR3 length equals 15 residues. The CDR3 DNA follows: TGCGCCAGCAACCCGACAGTGCTGATGAACACTGAAGCTTTCTTT. This gives the protein CASNPTVLMNTEAFF.

The chain joins TRBV18 to TRBJ1-3; 9 bases are a match to TRBD1. Trimming cost V 4 bases and J 2 bases; bases outside gene matches: 6. Germline loops: CDR1 KGHSH, CDR2 LQKENI. This CDR3 is built from 16 residues. CDR3 residues: CASSLGTGSAGNTIYF. CDR3 coding DNA: TGTGCCAGCTCACTTGGGACAGGGTCAGCTGGAAACACCATATATTTT.

The rearrangement links TRBV30 to TRBJ1-1; a possible D gene is TRBD1 (6 bases). V lost 8 bases and J lost 6, with 13 bases in between. The CDR3 sequence is 11 residues long. Germline CDR1 is GTSNPN and CDR2 is SVGIG (reference sequence). The chain's CDR3 is CAGSEGAEAFF. The CDR3 DNA is TGTGCCGGCTCGGAGGGGGCTGAAGCTTTCTTT. The full variable domain, rest sourced from reference TRBV30 and TRBJ1-1, is SQTIHQWPATLVQPVGSPLSLECTVEGTSNPNLYWYRQAAGRGLQLLFYSVGIGQISSEVPQNLSASRPQDRQFILSSKKLLLSDSGFYLCAGSEGAEAFFGQGTRLTVV.

The chain joins TRBV11-1 to TRBJ2-1, with D possibly matching TRBD2 (5 bases). CDR1 SGHAT and CDR2 FQDESV come from the germline V gene (reference sequence). The CDR3 loop spans 16 amino acids. The V and J ends lost 0 bases and 11 bases respectively, with 20 bases between them. CDR3 protein: CASSLALERPGPQQFF. DNA of the CDR3: TGTGCCAGCAGCTTAGCGCTTGAGCGGCCCGGCCCACAGCAGTTCTTC.

This chain uses TRBV11-1 with TRBJ2-3; 7 bases fit TRBD1. CDR3 length: 15 residues. The germline gives CDR1 SGHAT, CDR2 FQDESV (reference sequence). Trimming cost V 3 bases and J 2 bases; bases outside gene matches: 5. The CDR3 DNA is TGTGCCAGCAGCTTCAACAGGGGACCCACAGATACGCAGTATTTT. It codes for CASSFNRGPTDTQYF.

This chain connects TRBV5-1 to TRBJ2-1, with D possibly matching TRBD1 (6 bases). This CDR3 spans 15 amino acids. Germline V gives CDR1 SGHRS, CDR2 YFSETQ. Trimming took 4 bases from V and 8 from J, leaving 19 bases between them. CDR3 sequence: CASSPTMTGVYEQFF. The DNA for the CDR3 is TGCGCCAGCAGCCCTACGATGACAGGAGTCTATGAGCAGTTCTTC.

V usage is TRBV4-3 and J usage is TRBJ2-7, with a weak D call TRBD2 (6 bases). CDR1 and CDR2 from the germline V gene are LGHNA and YSLEER. The CDR3 consists of 15 residues. V shed 2 bases and J shed 3 bases, with 14 bases lying between them. The CDR3: CASSQSSAGHYEQYV. The CDR3 DNA reads as TGCGCCAGCAGCCAATCCTCTGCGGGGCACTACGAGCAGTACGTC.

The rearrangement uses TRBV11-2 and TRBJ2-2; 8 bases agree with TRBD1. V was clipped by 5 bases and J by 1 base; unmatched bases: 9. In germline, CDR1 is SGHAT, CDR2 FQNNGV. The CDR3 is made up of 17 amino acids. The DNA for the CDR3 is TGTGCCAGCAGCCCGACCGTCGGACAGGGGAACACCGGGGAGCTGTTTTTT. It specifies CASSPTVGQGNTGELFF.

The chain couples TRBV7-3 to TRBJ1-6; perhaps TRBD1 as D (5 bases). The CDR3 contains 13 residues. CDR1 is SGHTA and CDR2 is FQGTGA in the germline V gene. Trimming left V 5 bases short and J 6 bases short, with 8 bases between. The DNA for the CDR3 is TGTGCCAGCAGCCCGGGACGTAATTCACCCCTCCACTTT. Translated, it gives CASSPGRNSPLHF.

The J gene is TRBJ2-7, the V gene TRBV5-1; D call uncertain. Trimming pared 9 bases from V and 2 bases from J, leaving 21 bases between. The CDR3 is 15 residues long. Germline values: CDR1 SGHRS, CDR2 YFSETQ. The CDR3 loop reads CATKEGPGIPYEQYV. In nucleotides, the CDR3 is TGCGCCACAAAAGAAGGACCTGGCATCCCCTACGAGCAGTACGTC.

The chain is built from TRBV7-6 and TRBJ1-1; unclear D gene. V was trimmed by 4 bases and J by 1 base, leaving 10 bases between them. Per the germline V gene, CDR1 is SGHVS and CDR2 is FNYEAQ. The CDR3 is 14 amino acids. The CDR3 reads CASSSDRANTEAFF. The CDR3 DNA follows: TGTGCCAGCAGCTCGGATAGGGCGAACACTGAAGCTTTCTTT.

The rearrangement links TRBV4-1 to TRBJ2-1; D call uncertain. This CDR3 region has 15 residues. The germline V gene has CDR1 MGHRA and CDR2 YSYEKL. The germline V and J ends were trimmed by 1 base and 8 bases, with 15 bases remaining between them. CDR3 region: CASSQAGSGSHEQFF. The CDR3 DNA reads as TGCGCCAGCAGCCAAGCCGGGTCCGGGTCCCATGAGCAGTTCTTC.

V and J are TRBV29-1 and TRBJ1-3; D is uncertain. Germline V gene data show CDR1 as SQVTM and CDR2 as ANQGSEA. The CDR3 loop spans 12 amino acids. V lost 4 bases, J lost 3 bases, and 7 bases lay in between. DNA of the CDR3: TGCAGCGTTGTGTCGGATGGAAACACCATATATTTT. Translating gives CSVVSDGNTIYF.

This clonotype is a singleton in its sample. The chain recombines TRBV4-1 with TRBJ1-2, with TRBD1 matching 10 bases. CDR3 length: 15 residues. The germline V gene has CDR1 MGHRA and CDR2 YSYEKL. Trimming removed 2 bases from V and 7 bases from J; junction bases left unmatched: 7. CDR3 sequence: CASSQPETGGFGYTF. Here the CDR3 DNA reads TGCGCCAGCAGCCAACCCGAGACAGGGGGCTTTGGCTACACCTTC.